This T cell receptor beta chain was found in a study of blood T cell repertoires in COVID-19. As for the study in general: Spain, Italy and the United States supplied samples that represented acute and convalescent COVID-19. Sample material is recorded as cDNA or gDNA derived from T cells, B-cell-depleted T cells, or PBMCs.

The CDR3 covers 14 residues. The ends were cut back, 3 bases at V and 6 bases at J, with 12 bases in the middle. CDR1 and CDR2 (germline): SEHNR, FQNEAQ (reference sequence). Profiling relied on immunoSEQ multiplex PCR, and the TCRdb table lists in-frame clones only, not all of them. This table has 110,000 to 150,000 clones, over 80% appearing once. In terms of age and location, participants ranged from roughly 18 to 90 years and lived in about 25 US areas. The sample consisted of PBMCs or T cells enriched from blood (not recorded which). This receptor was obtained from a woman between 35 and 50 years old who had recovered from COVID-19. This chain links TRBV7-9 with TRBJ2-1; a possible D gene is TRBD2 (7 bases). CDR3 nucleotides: TGTGCCAGCAGCTTGTTGAGGGGGGGCAATGAGCAGTTCTTC. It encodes CASSLLRGGNEQFF.